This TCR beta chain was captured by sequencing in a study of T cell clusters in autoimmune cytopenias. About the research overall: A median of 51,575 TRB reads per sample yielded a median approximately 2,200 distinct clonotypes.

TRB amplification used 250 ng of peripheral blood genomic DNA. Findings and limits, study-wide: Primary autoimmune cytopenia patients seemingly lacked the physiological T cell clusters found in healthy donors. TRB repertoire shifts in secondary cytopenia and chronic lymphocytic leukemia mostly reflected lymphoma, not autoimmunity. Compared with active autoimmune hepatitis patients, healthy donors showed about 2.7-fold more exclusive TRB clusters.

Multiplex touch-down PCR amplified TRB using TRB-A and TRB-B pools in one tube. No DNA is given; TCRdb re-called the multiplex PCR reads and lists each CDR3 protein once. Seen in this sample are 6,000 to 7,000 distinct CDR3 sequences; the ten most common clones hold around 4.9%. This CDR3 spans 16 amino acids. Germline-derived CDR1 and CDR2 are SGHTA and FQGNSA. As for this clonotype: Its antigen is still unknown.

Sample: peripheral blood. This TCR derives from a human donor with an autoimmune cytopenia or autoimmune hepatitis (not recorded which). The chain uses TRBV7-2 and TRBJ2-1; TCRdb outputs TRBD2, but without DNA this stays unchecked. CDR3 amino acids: CASSPKGGGIGNEQFF.